Listed here is a single TCR beta chain. Looked up from germline, CDR1 is MDHEN and CDR2 is SYDVKM. The CDR3 has 14 residues. V lost 3 bases and J lost 6; bases outside the gene matches: 7. TCRdb fed the 5' RACE reads into MiXCR, producing one record per CDR3 protein. The table records around 15,000 distinct CDR3 sequences, about 10% of them present only once. This sample stems from a study of neurological immune-mediated disorders. Input material: CD8+ T cells from blood. The TCR comes from a man between 45 and 60 years old in good health. J is TRBJ1-1 and V is TRBV28; 7 bases map to TRBD1. CDR3 sequence (DNA): TGTGCCAGCAGTTTCCGGACAGGAGGTGCTGAAGCTTTCTTT. It encodes CASSFRTGGAEAFF.